Included here is one T cell receptor (beta chain) sequence, with context. The study ran its PCR with 60 Vbeta and 13 Jbeta primers. Libraries were prepared by immunoSEQ multiplex PCR; TCRdb keeps only in-frame clonotypes and omits some of them. The table has roughly 130,000 clones, 80% seen once. This sample is drawn from a study of cytomegalovirus exposure and HLA in healthy donors. CDR1 is SNHLY and CDR2 is FYNNEI in the germline V gene. Germline trimming cut 6 bases from V and 3 bases from J; bases unmatched to any gene: 8. CDR3 length: 17 amino acids. This TCR derives from a middle-aged man in good health and CMV-seronegative. This chain uses TRBV2 with TRBJ2-5; 15 bases are a match to TRBD2. Sequenced: PBMCs. The CDR3, as DNA: TGTGCCAGCAGGGACGGGACTAGCGGGGGGAGGGAAGAGACCCAGTACTTC. It yields the protein CASRDGTSGGREETQYF. Combining the CDR3 with reference TRBV2 and TRBJ2-5 gives the whole variable domain EPEVTQTPSHQVTQMGQEVILRCVPISNHLYFYWYRQILGQKVEFLVSFYNNEISEKSEIFDDQFSVERPDGSNFTLKIRSTKLEDSAMYFCASRDGTSGGREETQYFGPGTRLLVL.